The source of this T cell receptor (beta chain) is a study of T-cell reconstitution after alpha-beta-depleted transplantation in children. Preparation of the TCRbeta library was carried out with unique molecular identifiers. TCRdb re-analysed the PCR reads in MiXCR, keeping a single row per CDR3 protein. Found here are about 260,000 distinct CDR3 sequences, 11% of them singletons; the top ten hold around 20%. General study results and limits: Some patients owed their high day-60 TCRbeta diversity to surviving recipient T cells and thymic progenitors. Hyperexpanded clones declined; after one year, newly produced T cells mostly supplied diversity.

Comments on this clonotype: The antigen is not known.

V lost 4 bases and J lost 4, with 20 bases in between. CDR1 and CDR2 (germline): SGHDT, YYEEEE. The CDR3 spans 16 residues. Sequences were derived from peripheral blood, sampled 180 days after TCRalphabeta/CD19-depleted stem cell transplant. This TCR came from a male patient aged 2 to 9 who had a stem cell transplant for chronic granulomatous disease, so the T cells may come from the graft donor. The chain has TRBV5-6 and TRBJ1-2; possibly TRBD1 for D (5 bases). CDR3 amino acids: CASSTSRAFYLYGYTF. The CDR3 nucleotides are TGTGCCAGCAGCACGTCCAGGGCGTTCTACCTCTATGGCTACACCTTC. Full variable domain (rest looked up from reference TRBV5-6 and TRBJ1-2): DAGVTQSPTHLIKTRGQQVTLRCSPKSGHDTVSWYQQALGQGPQFIFQYYEEEERQRGNFPDRFSGHQFPNYSSELNVNALLLGDSALYLCASSTSRAFYLYGYTFGSGTRLTVV.